One and the same sample provided the 8 T cell receptor beta chains below, sequenced in a study of blood T cells in healthy people across ages. Together with a sample-barcoded 5' primer, a J-beta primer mix was included in a second PCR lasting about 6 to 11 cycles. TCRdb re-analysed the 5' RACE reads in MiXCR, keeping a single row per CDR3 protein. The sample lists approximately 800,000 distinct CDR3 sequences; around 34% were seen once. The sample was blood. These receptors were collected from a man younger than 35 in good health.

To note about this clonotype: One base away lies a much larger clone, so this may be a sequencing read error. The chain links TRBV5-5 to TRBJ2-1; perhaps TRBD2 as D (6 bases). The CDR3 has 16 amino acids. In germline, CDR1 is SGHKS, CDR2 YYEKEE (reference sequence). The CDR3 region has the DNA TGTGCCTGCAGCCCTGATGCGGGGTCGACATACAATGAGCAGTTCTTC. Amino acids: CACSPDAGSTYNEQFF.

V usage is TRBV6-5 and J usage is TRBJ1-6, with a weak D call TRBD1 (6 bases). The CDR3 is 14 amino acids. Looked up from germline, CDR1 is MNHEY and CDR2 is SVGAGI. The V end was cut by 2 bases, the J end by 7 bases, with 9 bases between. This chain's CDR3 is CASSYGQKNSPLHF. CDR3 DNA sequence: TGTGCCAGCAGTTACGGACAGAAAAATTCACCCCTCCACTTT.

This chain uses TRBV29-1 with TRBJ2-7, with TRBD1 matching 7 bases. V was pared by 4 bases and J by 6 bases, with 9 bases of the junction left unmatched. In germline, CDR1 is SQVTM, CDR2 ANQGSEA. This CDR3 has 13 amino acids. The CDR3 DNA reads TGCAGCGTTGGCCGGACAGGAACCTGCGAGCAGTACTTC. It encodes CSVGRTGTCEQYF.

Worth noting for this clonotype: A far larger clone is a single base away, which makes a read error likely. This chain links TRBV7-9 with TRBJ2-3, with D hard to call. Germline CDR1 is SEHNR and CDR2 is FQNEAQ (reference sequence). V was cut by 7 bases and J by 0 bases, with 5 bases left in between. The CDR3 is made up of 12 amino acids. CDR3 DNA: TGTGCCAGCATCCGTAGCACAGATACGCAGTATTTT. As protein: CASIRSTDTQYF.

This clonotype was picked up a small number of times. The chain is built from TRBV10-3 and TRBJ1-1; TRBD1 matches 7 bases. The trim removed 7 bases at V and 3 bases at J, leaving 8 bases unmatched. Germline CDR1 and CDR2: ENHRY and SYGVKD. This CDR3 comprises 14 residues. CDR3 protein: CAITATGTDTEAFF. The CDR3 DNA reads as TGTGCCATCACCGCGACAGGGACCGACACTGAAGCTTTCTTT.

Details on this clonotype: This clone may be a read error of a much larger clone one base away. The chain is built from TRBV10-3 and TRBJ1-2; TRBD1 is a possible D gene (6 bases). The germline CDR1 and CDR2 sequences are ENHRY and SYGVKD. The CDR3 runs to 12 residues. This CDR3 reads CAISATGYGYIF. For the CDR3, the DNA is TGTGCCATCAGTGCCACAGGGTATGGCTACATCTTC.

This clonotype was seen only a few times. The chain carries TRBV20-1 and TRBJ2-7; 7 nucleotides match TRBD1. V was pared by 2 bases and J by 7 bases, with 11 bases of the junction left unmatched. The CDR3 spans 14 residues. Germline lookup yields CDR1 DFQATT and CDR2 SNEGSKA (reference sequence). The chain's CDR3 is CSARNRDSLPEQYF. CDR3 bases: TGCAGTGCTAGAAACCGGGACAGCCTCCCGGAGCAGTACTTC.

The J gene is TRBJ1-1, the V gene TRBV7-9; TRBD1 aligns across 7 bases. V lost 3 bases to trimming and J lost 5 bases; unmatched junction nucleotides: 9. Germline lookup yields CDR1 SEHNR and CDR2 FQNEAQ (reference sequence). The CDR3 runs to 15 residues. CDR3 nucleotide sequence: TGTGCCAGCAGCTTCCAGGGACAGTATGGAACTGAAGCTTTCTTT. As protein: CASSFQGQYGTEAFF. Using reference TRBV7-9 and TRBJ1-1 for the parts outside the CDR3, the full variable domain is DTGVSQNPRHKITKRGQNVTFRCDPISEHNRLYWYRQTLGQGPEFLTYFQNEAQLEKSRLLSDRFSAERPKGSFSTLEIQRTEQGDSAMYLCASSFQGQYGTEAFFGQGTRLTVV.